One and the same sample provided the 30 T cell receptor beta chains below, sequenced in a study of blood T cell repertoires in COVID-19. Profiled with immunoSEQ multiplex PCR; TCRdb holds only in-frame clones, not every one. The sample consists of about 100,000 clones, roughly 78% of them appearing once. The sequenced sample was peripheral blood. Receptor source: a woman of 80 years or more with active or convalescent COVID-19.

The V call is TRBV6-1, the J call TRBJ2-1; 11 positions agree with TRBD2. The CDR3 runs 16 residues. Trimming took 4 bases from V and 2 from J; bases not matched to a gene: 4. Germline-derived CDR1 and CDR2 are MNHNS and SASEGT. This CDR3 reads CASSGTSGSTYNEQFF. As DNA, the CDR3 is TGTGCCAGCAGTGGCACTAGCGGGAGCACCTACAATGAGCAGTTCTTC.

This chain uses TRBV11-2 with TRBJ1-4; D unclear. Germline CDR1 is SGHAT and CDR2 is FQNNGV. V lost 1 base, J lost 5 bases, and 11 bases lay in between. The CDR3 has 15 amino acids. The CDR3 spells CASSLAGSVNEKLFF. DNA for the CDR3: TGTGCCAGCAGCTTAGCTGGTTCAGTGAATGAAAAACTGTTTTTT.

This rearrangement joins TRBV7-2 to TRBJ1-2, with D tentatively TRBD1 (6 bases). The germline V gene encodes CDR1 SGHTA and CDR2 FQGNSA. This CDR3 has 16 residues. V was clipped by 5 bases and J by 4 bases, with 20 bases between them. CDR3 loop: CASSLGSTGNGYGYTF. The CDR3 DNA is TGTGCCAGCAGCCTCGGATCCACAGGGAATGGCTATGGCTACACCTTC.

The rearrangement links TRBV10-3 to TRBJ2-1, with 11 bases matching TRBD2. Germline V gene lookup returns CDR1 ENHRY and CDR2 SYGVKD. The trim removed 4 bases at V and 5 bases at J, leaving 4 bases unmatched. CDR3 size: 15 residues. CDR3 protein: CAISATSGSNNEQFF. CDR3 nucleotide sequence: TGTGCCATCAGTGCCACTAGCGGGAGTAACAATGAGCAGTTCTTC.

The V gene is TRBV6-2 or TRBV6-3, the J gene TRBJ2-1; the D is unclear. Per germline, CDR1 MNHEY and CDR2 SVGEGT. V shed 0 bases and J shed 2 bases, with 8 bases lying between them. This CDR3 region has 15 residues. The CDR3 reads CASSYSAPPYNEQFF. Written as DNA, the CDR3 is TGTGCCAGCAGTTACTCGGCTCCTCCCTACAATGAGCAGTTCTTC.

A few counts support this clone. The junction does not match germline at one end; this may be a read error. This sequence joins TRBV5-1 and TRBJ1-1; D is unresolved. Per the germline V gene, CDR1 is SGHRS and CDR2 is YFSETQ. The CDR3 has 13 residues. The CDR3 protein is CASSHEAAAGAFF. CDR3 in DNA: TGTGCCAGCAGCCACGAGGCAGCGGCGGGAGCTTTCTTT.

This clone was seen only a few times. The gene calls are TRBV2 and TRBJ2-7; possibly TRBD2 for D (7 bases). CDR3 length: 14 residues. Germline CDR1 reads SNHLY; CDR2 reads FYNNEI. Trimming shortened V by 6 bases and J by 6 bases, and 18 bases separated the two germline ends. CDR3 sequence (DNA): TGTGCCAGCAGCCTCGGGGGGCTACTCCTCGAGCAGTACTTC. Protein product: CASSLGGLLLEQYF.

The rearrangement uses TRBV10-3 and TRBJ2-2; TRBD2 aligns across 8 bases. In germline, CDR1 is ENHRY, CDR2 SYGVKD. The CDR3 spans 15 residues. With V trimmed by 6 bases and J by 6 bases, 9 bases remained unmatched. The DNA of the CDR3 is TGTGCCATCAGAGGACCCGGGAGGGCGGCCGGGGAGCTGTTTTTT. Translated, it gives CAIRGPGRAAGELFF.

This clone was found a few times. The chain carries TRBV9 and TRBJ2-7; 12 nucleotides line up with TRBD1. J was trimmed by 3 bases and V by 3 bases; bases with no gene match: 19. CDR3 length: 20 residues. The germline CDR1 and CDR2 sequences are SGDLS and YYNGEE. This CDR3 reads CASSAHPGQGALLADYEQYF. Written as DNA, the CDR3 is TGTGCCAGCAGCGCCCACCCGGGACAGGGGGCATTGCTAGCGGACTACGAGCAGTACTTC.

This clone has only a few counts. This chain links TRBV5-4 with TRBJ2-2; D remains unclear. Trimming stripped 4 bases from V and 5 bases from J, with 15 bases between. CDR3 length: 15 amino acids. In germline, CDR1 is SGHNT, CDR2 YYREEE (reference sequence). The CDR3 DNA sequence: TGTGCCAGCAGCCTGGGAAAGTTGCGGACCGGGGAGCTGTTTTTT. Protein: CASSLGKLRTGELFF.

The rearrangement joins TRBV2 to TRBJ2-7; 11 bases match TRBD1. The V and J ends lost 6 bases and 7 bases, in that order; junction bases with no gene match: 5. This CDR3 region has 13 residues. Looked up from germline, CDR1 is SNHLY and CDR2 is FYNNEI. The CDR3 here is CASRRDRGGEQYF. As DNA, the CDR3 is TGTGCCAGCAGGCGGGACAGGGGGGGGGAGCAGTACTTC. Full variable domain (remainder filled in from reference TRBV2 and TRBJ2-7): EPEVTQTPSHQVTQMGQEVILRCVPISNHLYFYWYRQILGQKVEFLVSFYNNEISEKSEIFDDQFSVERPDGSNFTLKIRSTKLEDSAMYFCASRRDRGGEQYFGPGTRLTVT.

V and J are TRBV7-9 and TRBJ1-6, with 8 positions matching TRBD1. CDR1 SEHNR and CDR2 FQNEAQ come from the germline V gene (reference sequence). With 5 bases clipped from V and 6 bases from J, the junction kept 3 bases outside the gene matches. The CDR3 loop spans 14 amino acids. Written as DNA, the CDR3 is TGTGCCAGCAGCCCGGACAGGGCTAATTCACCCCTCCACTTT. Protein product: CASSPDRANSPLHF.

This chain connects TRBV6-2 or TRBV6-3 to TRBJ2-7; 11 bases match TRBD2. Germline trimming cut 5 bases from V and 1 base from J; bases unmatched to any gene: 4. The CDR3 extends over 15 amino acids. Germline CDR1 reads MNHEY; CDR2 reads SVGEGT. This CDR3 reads CASSLAGGKSYEQYF. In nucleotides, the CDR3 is TGTGCCAGCAGTCTAGCGGGAGGCAAATCCTACGAGCAGTACTTC.

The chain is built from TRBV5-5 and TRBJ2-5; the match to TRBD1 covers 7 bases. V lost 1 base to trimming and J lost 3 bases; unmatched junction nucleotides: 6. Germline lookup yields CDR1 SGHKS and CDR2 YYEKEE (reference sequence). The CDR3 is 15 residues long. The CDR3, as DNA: TGTGCCAGCAGCTTGAACAGGGGCAAGGAAGAGACCCAGTACTTC. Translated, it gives CASSLNRGKEETQYF.

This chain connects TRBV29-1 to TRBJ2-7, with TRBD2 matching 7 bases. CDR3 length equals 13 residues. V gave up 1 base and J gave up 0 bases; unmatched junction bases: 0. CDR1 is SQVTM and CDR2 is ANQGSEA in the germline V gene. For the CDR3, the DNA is TGCAGCGTTGAAGCTAGCGGCTCCTACGAGCAGTACTTC. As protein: CSVEASGSYEQYF.

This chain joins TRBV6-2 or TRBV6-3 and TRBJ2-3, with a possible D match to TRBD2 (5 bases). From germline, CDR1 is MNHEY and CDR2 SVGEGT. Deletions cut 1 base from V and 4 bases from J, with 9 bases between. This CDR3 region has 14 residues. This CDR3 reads CASSYFGEPDTQYF. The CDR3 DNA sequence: TGTGCCAGCAGTTACTTCGGGGAACCAGATACGCAGTATTTT.

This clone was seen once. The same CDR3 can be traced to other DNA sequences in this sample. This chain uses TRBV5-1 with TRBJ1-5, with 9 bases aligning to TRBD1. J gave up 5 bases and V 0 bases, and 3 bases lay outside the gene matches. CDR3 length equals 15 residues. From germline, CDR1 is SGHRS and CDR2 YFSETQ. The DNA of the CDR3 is TGCGCCAGCAGCTTGGGGGGACAGGGTTATCAGCCCCAGCATTTT. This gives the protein CASSLGGQGYQPQHF. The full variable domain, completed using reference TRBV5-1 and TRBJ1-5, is KAGVTQTPRYLIKTRGQQVTLSCSPISGHRSVSWYQQTPGQGLQFLFEYFSETQRNKGNFPGRFSGRQFSNSRSEMNVSTLELGDSALYLCASSLGGQGYQPQHFGDGTRLSIL.

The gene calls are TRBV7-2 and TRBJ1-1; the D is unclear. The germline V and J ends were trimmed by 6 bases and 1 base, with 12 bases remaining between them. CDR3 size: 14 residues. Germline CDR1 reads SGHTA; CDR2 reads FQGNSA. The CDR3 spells CASRRGTENTEAFF. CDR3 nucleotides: TGTGCCAGCAGACGAGGAACCGAGAACACTGAAGCTTTCTTT.

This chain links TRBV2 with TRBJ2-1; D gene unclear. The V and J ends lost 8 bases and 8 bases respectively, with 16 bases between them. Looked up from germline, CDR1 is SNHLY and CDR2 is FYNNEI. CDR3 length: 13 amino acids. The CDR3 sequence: CASVWRSEYEQFF. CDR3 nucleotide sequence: TGTGCCAGCGTTTGGCGGTCTGAGTATGAGCAGTTCTTC. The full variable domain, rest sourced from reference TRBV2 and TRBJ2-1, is EPEVTQTPSHQVTQMGQEVILRCVPISNHLYFYWYRQILGQKVEFLVSFYNNEISEKSEIFDDQFSVERPDGSNFTLKIRSTKLEDSAMYFCASVWRSEYEQFFGPGTRLTVL.

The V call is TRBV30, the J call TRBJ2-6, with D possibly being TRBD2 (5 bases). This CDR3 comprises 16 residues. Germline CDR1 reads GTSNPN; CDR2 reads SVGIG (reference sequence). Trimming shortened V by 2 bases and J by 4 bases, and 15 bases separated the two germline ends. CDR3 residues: CAWSRGAAGGANVLTF. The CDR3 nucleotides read TGTGCCTGGAGTCGAGGCGCCGCGGGCGGGGCCAACGTCCTGACTTTC. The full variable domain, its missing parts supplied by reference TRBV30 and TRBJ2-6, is SQTIHQWPATLVQPVGSPLSLECTVEGTSNPNLYWYRQAAGRGLQLLFYSVGIGQISSEVPQNLSASRPQDRQFILSSKKLLLSDSGFYLCAWSRGAAGGANVLTFGAGSRLTVL.

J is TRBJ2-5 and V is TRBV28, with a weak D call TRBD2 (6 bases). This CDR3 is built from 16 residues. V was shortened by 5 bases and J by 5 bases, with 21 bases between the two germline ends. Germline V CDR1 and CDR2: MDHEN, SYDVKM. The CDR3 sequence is CASSTSGTGLRETQYF. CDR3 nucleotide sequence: TGTGCCAGCAGTACCTCCGGGACTGGACTTAGGGAGACCCAGTACTTC.

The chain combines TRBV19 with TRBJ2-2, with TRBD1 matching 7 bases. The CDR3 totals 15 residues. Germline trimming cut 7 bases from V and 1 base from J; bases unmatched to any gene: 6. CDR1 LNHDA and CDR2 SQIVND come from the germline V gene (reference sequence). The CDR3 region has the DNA TGTGCCAGTAAGGGCGACAGGGTGAACACCGGGGAGCTGTTTTTT. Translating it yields CASKGDRVNTGELFF. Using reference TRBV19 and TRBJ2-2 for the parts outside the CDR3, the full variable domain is DGGITQSPKYLFRKEGQNVTLSCEQNLNHDAMYWYRQDPGQGLRLIYYSQIVNDFQKGDIAEGYSVSREKKESFPLTVTSAQKNPTAFYLCASKGDRVNTGELFFGEGSRLTVL.

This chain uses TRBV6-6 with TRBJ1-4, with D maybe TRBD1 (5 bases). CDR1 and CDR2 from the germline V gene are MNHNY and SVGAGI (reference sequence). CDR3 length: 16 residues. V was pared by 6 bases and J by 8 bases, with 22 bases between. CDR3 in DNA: TGTGCCAGCAGCCGGTTATCGATAGGGGCGGGGGAAAAACTGTTTTTT. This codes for CASSRLSIGAGEKLFF.

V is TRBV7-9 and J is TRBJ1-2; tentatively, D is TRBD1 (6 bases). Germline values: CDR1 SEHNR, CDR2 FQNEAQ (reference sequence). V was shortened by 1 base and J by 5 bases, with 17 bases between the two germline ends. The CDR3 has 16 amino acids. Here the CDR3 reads CASSLDVGARIYGYTF. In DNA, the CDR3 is TGTGCCAGCAGCTTAGATGTGGGGGCGAGAATATATGGCTACACCTTC.

The DNA of the CDR3 is TGTGCCAGCAGGGTTCGGGGAGGCAAGTACAATGAGCAGTTCTTC. Translated: CASRVRGGKYNEQFF. This sequence joins TRBV6-5 and TRBJ2-1; weak D call: TRBD2 (6 bases). This CDR3 is built from 15 residues. V lost 6 bases to trimming and J lost 4 bases, with 16 bases between them. CDR1 is MNHEY and CDR2 is SVGAGI in the germline V gene.

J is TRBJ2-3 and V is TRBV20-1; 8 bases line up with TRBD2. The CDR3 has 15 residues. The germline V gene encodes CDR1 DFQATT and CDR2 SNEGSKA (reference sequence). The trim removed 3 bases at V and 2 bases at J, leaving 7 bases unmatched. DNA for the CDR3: TGCAGTGCTAGTCGAGTAGCGGGATACACAGATACGCAGTATTTT. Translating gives CSASRVAGYTDTQYF.

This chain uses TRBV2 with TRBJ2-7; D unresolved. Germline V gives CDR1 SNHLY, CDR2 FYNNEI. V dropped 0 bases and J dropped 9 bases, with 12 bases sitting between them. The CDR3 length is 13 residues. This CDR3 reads CASSEATVAAQYF. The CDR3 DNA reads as TGTGCCAGCAGTGAAGCGACGGTAGCTGCGCAGTACTTC.

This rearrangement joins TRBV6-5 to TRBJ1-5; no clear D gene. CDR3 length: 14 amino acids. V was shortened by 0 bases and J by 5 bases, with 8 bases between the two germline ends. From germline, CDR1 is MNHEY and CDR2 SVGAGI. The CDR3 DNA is TGTGCCAGCAGTTACTCTCGCGGGTATCAGCCCCAGCATTTT. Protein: CASSYSRGYQPQHF.

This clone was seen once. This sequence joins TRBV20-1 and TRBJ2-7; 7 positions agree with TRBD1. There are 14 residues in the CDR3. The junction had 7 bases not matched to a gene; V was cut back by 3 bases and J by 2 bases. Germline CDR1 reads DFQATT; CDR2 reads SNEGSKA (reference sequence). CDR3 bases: TGCAGTGCTAGTTATCGGGACAGACCCTACGAGCAGTACTTC. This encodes CSASYRDRPYEQYF.

CDR3 bases: TGTGCCAGCTCAACAGAGTATTCACCCCTCCACTTT. As protein: CASSTEYSPLHF. The chain couples TRBV18 to TRBJ1-6; D gene uncertain. This CDR3 contains 12 residues. The V end was cut by 5 bases, the J end by 8 bases, with 7 bases between. In germline, CDR1 is KGHSH, CDR2 LQKENI.